The next 14 T cell receptor beta chains were all read from a single sample in a study of cytomegalovirus exposure and HLA in healthy donors (dated by TCRdb to 2017 to 2019). The library was built by means of the immunoSEQ multiplex PCR assay. The multiplex PCR relied on a mix of 60 forward primers for TCR Vbeta segments and 13 reverse primers for TCR Jbeta segments. The source is immuneACCESS, and TCRdb retained only in-frame sequences with V and J called. Part of the clones is not carried over; for the studies checked, unresolved V genes explain less than half of this, and the remainder is unexplained. The sample profile shows 100,000 to 150,000 clones; roughly 80% of them were found once. Roughly 1.2% of the sample belongs to the ten largest clones. Sequenced: PBMCs. The receptors here all came from a female donor in good health and CMV-seronegative.

The genes are TRBV7-2 and TRBJ2-3; D may be TRBD2 (7 bases). V was shortened by 7 bases and J by 5 bases, with 19 bases between the two germline ends. CDR1 and CDR2 (germline): SGHTA, FQGNSA. The CDR3 totals 15 residues. The CDR3 nucleotides are TGTGCCAGCACTCAATGGGGGGGAGGGGGAGATACGCAGTATTTT. Its translation: CASTQWGGGGDTQYF.

This chain links TRBV2 with TRBJ2-1, with a tentative D call TRBD1 (6 bases). Germline CDR1 SNHLY, CDR2 FYNNEI. This CDR3 region has 14 residues. Trimming removed 5 bases at V and 4 bases at J, with 12 bases between. The CDR3 region is CASSRGRGYNEQFF. Written as DNA, the CDR3 is TGTGCCAGCAGTCGCGGCAGGGGTTACAATGAGCAGTTCTTC.

In its sample, this clone was seen once. One end of the junction fails to match germline, which may point to a read error. The chain joins TRBV7-9 to TRBJ2-3, with a weak D call TRBD1 (6 bases). Germline V lookup: CDR1 SEHNR, CDR2 FQNEAQ (reference sequence). The CDR3 runs 16 residues. CDR3 bases: TGTGCCGGCAGCTTAGAAGGGGGATCCTACACAGATACGCAGTATTTT. Translating it yields CAGSLEGGSYTDTQYF. Using reference TRBV7-9 and TRBJ2-3 for the parts outside the CDR3, the full variable domain is DTGVSQNPRHKITKRGQNVTFRCDPISEHNRLYWYRQTLGQGPEFLTYFQNEAQLEKSRLLSDRFSAERPKGSFSTLEIQRTEQGDSAMYLCAGSLEGGSYTDTQYFGPGTRLTVL.

The chain links TRBV5-1 to TRBJ2-3; 14 bases line up with TRBD2. CDR3 length equals 15 residues. V trimming: 4 bases; J trimming: 8 bases; junction bases outside the gene matches: 6. Germline V gene lookup returns CDR1 SGHRS and CDR2 YFSETQ. For the CDR3, the DNA is TGCGCCAGCAGCCACGGCGGACTAGCGGGAGGTACGCAGTATTTT. Its translation: CASSHGGLAGGTQYF.

The chain uses TRBV9 and TRBJ2-7, with D maybe TRBD2 (7 bases). Between the trimmed V and J ends, which lost 0 bases and 2 bases, there was a span of 15 bases. Looked up from germline, CDR1 is SGDLS and CDR2 is YYNGEE. The CDR3 runs to 16 residues. For the CDR3, the DNA is TGTGCCAGCAGCGTAGGCGGGGGCGCACGGGCCTACGAGCAGTACTTC. It translates to CASSVGGGARAYEQYF.

This clone showed up just once. V gene TRBV29-1 combines with J gene TRBJ2-3; 7 bases line up with TRBD1. The CDR3 sequence is 13 residues long. Germline assignment: CDR1 SQVTM and CDR2 ANQGSEA. V was pared by 6 bases and J by 5 bases, with 8 bases of the junction left unmatched. CDR3 amino acids: CSVLQGSIDTQYF. The CDR3 DNA sequence: TGCAGCGTCCTACAGGGGTCGATAGATACGCAGTATTTT.

This clone was picked up one time. The CDR3 is CASSYLDRGYGYTF. In DNA form, the CDR3 reads TGTGCCAGCAGTTACCTGGACAGGGGATATGGCTACACCTTC. The chain has TRBV6-5 and TRBJ1-2, with 9 positions matching TRBD1. This CDR3 region has 14 residues. Germline lookup yields CDR1 MNHEY and CDR2 SVGAGI. V trimming: 2 bases; J trimming: 5 bases; junction bases outside the gene matches: 3.

The genes are TRBV11-2 and TRBJ2-3; 8 bases fit TRBD2. The V gene end was trimmed by 5 bases and the J gene end by 4 bases; junction bases not matched to a gene: 8. Germline CDR1 reads SGHAT; CDR2 reads FQNNGV. The CDR3 length is 15 residues. The CDR3 spells CASSLRGGDSDTQYF. For the CDR3, the DNA is TGTGCCAGCAGCCTACGGGGGGGAGATTCAGATACGCAGTATTTT.

The V gene is TRBV4-1, the J gene TRBJ2-3; unclear D gene. The V end lost 2 bases, the J end lost 2 bases, and 8 bases lay between the germline ends. This CDR3 has 14 residues. Germline V gene sequence: CDR1 MGHRA, CDR2 YSYEKL. In DNA form, the CDR3 reads TGCGCCAGCAGCCAAACACAGAACACAGATACGCAGTATTTT. Residues: CASSQTQNTDTQYF.

As DNA, the CDR3 is TGTGCCAGCAGGGGACTAGGCACCGGGGAGCTGTTTTTT. Amino acid sequence: CASRGLGTGELFF. The rearrangement uses TRBV6-1 and TRBJ2-2; TRBD2 matches at 8 bases. The germline gives CDR1 MNHNS, CDR2 SASEGT. The CDR3 is made up of 13 amino acids. With 6 bases clipped from V and 4 bases from J, the junction kept 1 base outside the gene matches.

V gene TRBV5-4 combines with J gene TRBJ1-2, with 10 bases identical to TRBD1. The germline V gene has CDR1 SGHNT and CDR2 YYREEE (reference sequence). Trimming removed 4 bases from V and 4 bases from J; junction bases left unmatched: 16. The CDR3 sequence is 18 residues long. The CDR3 DNA reads as TGTGCCAGCAGCGTCCCGGGACAGGGGCGGACATTCGGCTATGGCTACACCTTC. Protein product: CASSVPGQGRTFGYGYTF.

The chain joins TRBV2 to TRBJ1-5; D gene ambiguous. The CDR3 length is 15 residues. V gave up 1 base and J gave up 2 bases, with 9 bases separating them. The germline V gene has CDR1 SNHLY and CDR2 FYNNEI. The CDR3 nucleotides are TGTGCCAGCAGTGAAGTAACGGCGGGCAATCAGCCCCAGCATTTT. Residues: CASSEVTAGNQPQHF.

The chain is built from TRBV30 and TRBJ1-1; weak D call: TRBD1 (5 bases). Trimming pared 0 bases from V and 1 base from J, leaving 9 bases between. This CDR3 region has 14 residues. In germline, CDR1 is GTSNPN, CDR2 SVGIG (reference sequence). CDR3 bases: TGTGCCTGGAGTGTCCGACAGAAGAACACTGAAGCTTTCTTT. This encodes CAWSVRQKNTEAFF. Drawing the rest from reference TRBV30 and TRBJ1-1, the complete variable domain is SQTIHQWPATLVQPVGSPLSLECTVEGTSNPNLYWYRQAAGRGLQLLFYSVGIGQISSEVPQNLSASRPQDRQFILSSKKLLLSDSGFYLCAWSVRQKNTEAFFGQGTRLTVV.

This chain links TRBV5-4 with TRBJ2-1; TRBD2 agrees at 9 bases. The CDR3 loop spans 14 amino acids. CDR1 SGHNT and CDR2 YYREEE come from the germline V gene (reference sequence). Trimming cost V 2 bases and J 8 bases; bases outside gene matches: 5. CDR3 DNA sequence: TGTGCCAGCAGCTTCGCGGGGGGGCCCGATGAGCAGTTCTTC. Its protein product is CASSFAGGPDEQFF.